The clone carrying this T cell receptor (beta chain) has only a few counts. Its cognate antigen is unknown. Profiled with immunoSEQ multiplex PCR; TCRdb holds only in-frame clones, not every one. The data hold around 100,000 clones, with more than 85% observed a single time. The CDR3 runs to 12 residues. Trimming took off 5 bases at V and 8 bases at J, with 12 bases between the two ends. This entry comes from a study of T cell responses to AZD1222 COVID-19 vaccine. Study in general: Second doses that came at about 4 or about 12 weeks were put together. Findings and caveats of the study: At baseline, seropositivity was found in only a handful of AZD1222 recipients.

The sample here was peripheral blood, taken on day 0 of AZD1222 vaccination. V usage is TRBV12-3 or TRBV12-4 and J usage is TRBJ1-2; D is perhaps TRBD1 (6 bases). The clonotype originates from an adult in good health. The CDR3 reads CASSPVGGGYTF. The CDR3 nucleotides are TGTGCCAGCAGTCCCGTCGGGGGCGGCTACACCTTC.